This entry lists 6 T cell receptor beta chains sequenced from one sample in a study of T cell changes during pregnancy in multiple sclerosis. Measured with immunoSEQ multiplex PCR; TCRdb has only the in-frame clones, and not every one. The sample has about 86,000 clones; roughly 90% are singletons. The starting material was peripheral blood, obtained in the first trimester of pregnancy. The receptors shown here come from a female donor in good health, enrolled as a control in a pregnancy study.

Note on this clone: It is unclear where the CDR3 begins or ends on the DNA, so no DNA is shown, and the CDR3 is as TCRdb lists it. This rearrangement joins TRBV2 to TRBJ2-7; the tabulated D call, TRBD1, remains unverified against the DNA. Inclusive of both ends, the CDR3 amounts to 11 amino acids. The germline CDR1 and CDR2 sequences are SNHLY and FYNNEI. This chain's CDR3 is CASSVGTGAPF.

The V and J genes are TRBV7-2 and TRBJ2-7, with 7 bases that match TRBD1. The length of the CDR3 is 15 residues. The V gene end was trimmed by 1 base and the J gene end by 0 bases; junction bases not matched to a gene: 3. CDR1 and CDR2 from the germline V gene are SGHTA and FQGNSA. The DNA for the CDR3 is TGTGCCAGCAGCTTAGGGACAGGCTACTCCTACGAGCAGTACTTC. Translation gives CASSLGTGYSYEQYF.

The V call is TRBV5-4, the J call TRBJ2-1; D ambiguous. The V gene's germline CDR1 is SGHNT and CDR2 YYREEE (reference sequence). The CDR3 is 12 amino acids. The V and J ends lost 3 bases and 12 bases respectively, with 13 bases between them. CDR3 region: CASSYVSALQFF. CDR3 sequence (DNA): TGTGCCAGCAGCTATGTGAGCGCACTGCAGTTCTTC.

This rearrangement joins TRBV19 to TRBJ2-2, with TRBD2 matching over 10 bases. V shed 5 bases and J 0 bases; nucleotides not matched to a gene: 3. Germline loops: CDR1 LNHDA, CDR2 SQIVND (reference sequence). The CDR3 contains 16 residues. CDR3 sequence reads: CASSAGTSANTGELFF. CDR3 sequence (DNA): TGTGCCAGTAGTGCCGGGACTAGCGCGAACACCGGGGAGCTGTTTTTT.

The chain carries TRBV7-8 and TRBJ2-5; no definite D call. Germline V CDR1 and CDR2: SGHVS, FQNEAQ. CDR3 length equals 14 residues. V lost 5 bases and J lost 7, with 17 bases in between. The CDR3, as DNA: TGTGCCAGCAGCCCGGTGATAGCTGCGGTGACCCAGTACTTC. Encoded protein: CASSPVIAAVTQYF.

The rearrangement uses TRBV19 and TRBJ1-2, with 9 nucleotides matching TRBD1. After removal of 4 bases from V and 4 bases from J, the junction contained 4 bases not matched to a gene. This CDR3 spans 14 amino acids. Germline CDR1 LNHDA, CDR2 SQIVND (reference sequence). CDR3 coding DNA: TGTGCCAGTAGTAGGACACAGGGGGCCTATGGCTACACCTTC. It translates to CASSRTQGAYGYTF.